This T cell receptor beta chain appears in the sequencing data of a study of T cells in Graves' hyperthyroidism and ophthalmopathy. Patients aged 18 to 65 had newly diagnosed hyperthyroidism that had lasted under 2 months. Reasons for excluding patients were uncontrolled infection, other autoimmune disease, pregnancy or lactation. Blood from later-ophthalmopathy patients was taken at first hyperthyroidism diagnosis. Isolation of PBMCs was performed on 8 to 10 ml fresh peripheral blood. Researchers amplified the TCR beta CDR3 regions from RNA transcripts. HTBI primers were the set used in a first-round RT-PCR of the TCR CDR3. One entry per CDR3 protein results from TCRdb running MiXCR on the multiplex PCR reads. This table has 250,000 to 300,000 distinct CDR3 sequences, about an eighth appearing once. The CDR3 is made up of 18 amino acids. Germline V gives CDR1 SGHTA, CDR2 FQGTGA. Unmatched junction bases numbered 12, after V lost 1 base and J lost 8 bases.

This clonotype was seen at least ten times. The sequence derives from a woman aged 25 to 39 with Graves' hyperthyroidism that later progressed to Graves' ophthalmopathy. The V call is TRBV7-3, the J call TRBJ2-1; 12 bases fit TRBD2. Sequencing was done on a sample of blood. This CDR3 reads CASSLRGGGLAGSYEQFF. The CDR3 coding sequence is TGTGCCAGCAGCTTAAGGGGGGGAGGACTAGCGGGATCGTATGAGCAGTTCTTC.